These T cell receptor beta chains were read from a single sample in a study of cytomegalovirus exposure and HLA in healthy donors. Clones were read by immunoSEQ multiplex PCR, and TCRdb kept only the in-frame ones, dropping some. The table has around 80,000 clones, 60% to 85% seen once. The sequenced sample consisted of PBMCs. The receptors were sampled from a man aged 40-49 years in good health and CMV-seronegative. The CDR3 runs from the conserved cysteine through the conserved F or W. D genes are given only for firm matches. Size values are once, few and many counts, or a class for expanded clones, and some rows have none.

>15|TRBJ1-6|TRBV6-5|-|-
TGTGCCAGCAGTCGCGAGGGACTTAGAAATTCACCCCTCCACTTT
CASSREGLRNSPLHF
>12|TRBJ2-2|TRBV10-3|-|-
TGTGCCATCAGGGACAGCCTCCGGGAGCTGTTTTTT
CAIRDSLRELFF
>15|TRBJ1-1|TRBV11-1|-|-
TGTGCCAGCAGCCCACCGGGACATAAAAACACTGAAGCTTTCTTT
CASSPPGHKNTEAFF
>14|TRBJ2-1|TRBV19|-|-
TGTGCCAGTAGTAGGGCCCGAAGCCTTAATGAGCAGTTCTTC
CASSRARSLNEQFF
>17|TRBJ2-7|TRBV4-2|TRBD2|-
TGTGCCAGCAGCCAAGTGTATCTAGCGGAATTCCCCTACGAGCAGTACTTC
CASSQVYLAEFPYEQYF
>16|TRBJ1-1|TRBV19|TRBD1|-
TGTGCCAGTAGTAGGCGGACAGGGGCGATGAACACTGAAGCTTTCTTT
CASSRRTGAMNTEAFF
>14|TRBJ1-2|TRBV28|TRBD1|few
TGTGCCAGCACCCAACCCGGGACAGGGGGAGGCTACACCTTC
CASTQPGTGGGYTF
>16|TRBJ2-5|TRBV6-5|TRBD2|-
TGTGCCAGCAGTTACACTCAAACTAGCGGTAAAGAGACCCAGTACTTC
CASSYTQTSGKETQYF
>16|TRBJ1-3|TRBV11-2|TRBD1|-
TGTGCCAGCAGCGATCGACAGGGGGGGTCTGGAAACACCATATATTTT
CASSDRQGGSGNTIYF
>18|TRBJ2-7|TRBV6-1|TRBD1|-
TGTGCCAGCAGTGAGGGTCAGGGGGCGCGTTTGAGGTCCTACGAGCAGTACTTC
CASSEGQGARLRSYEQYF